Shown below are 13 T cell receptor beta chains from a single sample sequenced in a study of naive and memory T cell subsets. Blood and skin TCR RNA was reverse transcribed with alpha and beta constant primers. In TCRdb, the UMI-ligation and nested PCR reads were re-called with MiXCR into one record per CDR3 protein. Among over 15,000 distinct CDR3 sequences listed, 8% to 10% were seen once. Treatment described: skin biopsy from PPD injection site in Mantoux-positive individual. Reverse transcription used DNase-treated unsorted total RNA, aiming for roughly 1 to 1000 ng. The sample consisted of skin, taken from a tuberculin skin test site. Receptors originate from an adult in good health.

This clonotype was counted many times. The chain has TRBV6-2 or TRBV6-3 and TRBJ2-2; TRBD1 is a possible D gene (5 bases). V was cut by 4 bases and J by 1 base, with 13 bases left in between. The CDR3 contains 16 residues. CDR1 and CDR2 (germline): MNHEY, SVGEGT. The CDR3 protein is CASSSGALQNTGELFF. The CDR3 coding sequence is TGTGCCAGCAGTTCTGGGGCACTACAGAACACCGGGGAGCTGTTTTTT.

This clonotype appeared many times. The V call is TRBV19, the J call TRBJ1-1; no definite D call. The CDR3 is 12 amino acids. With 5 bases removed from V and 1 base from J, the gap between germline ends came to 5 bases. CDR1 is LNHDA and CDR2 is SQIVND in the germline V gene (reference sequence). CDR3 bases: TGTGCCAGTAGTCGGGCGAACACTGAAGCTTTCTTT. Translating gives CASSRANTEAFF.

This chain joins TRBV6-2 or TRBV6-3 and TRBJ2-2; TRBD2 matches 8 bases. V lost 4 bases to trimming and J lost 6 bases; unmatched junction nucleotides: 4. The CDR3 contains 14 residues. CDR1 and CDR2 from the germline V gene are MNHEY and SVGEGT. This CDR3 is CASSWTSRPGELFF. Written as DNA, the CDR3 is TGTGCCAGCAGTTGGACTAGCCGGCCCGGGGAGCTGTTTTTT.

The V call is TRBV10-1, the J call TRBJ2-1, with D unresolved. Germline V gene lookup returns CDR1 WNHNN and CDR2 SYGVQD (reference sequence). CDR3 length: 13 residues. The germline V and J ends were trimmed by 4 bases and 3 bases, with 7 bases remaining between them. CDR3 sequence reads: CASSGVLYNEQFF. DNA for the CDR3: TGCGCCAGCAGTGGGGTACTCTACAATGAGCAGTTCTTC.

This clonotype is medium-sized in the sample. V and J are TRBV10-3 and TRBJ2-1; no clear D gene. V was clipped by 0 bases and J by 7 bases, with 16 bases between them. The germline CDR1 and CDR2 sequences are ENHRY and SYGVKD. The CDR3 has 16 residues. Here the CDR3 reads CAISESKGFRSNEQFF. The CDR3 bases are TGTGCCATCAGTGAGTCGAAAGGGTTTCGGTCGAATGAGCAGTTCTTC.

This clonotype was detected many times. The J gene is TRBJ2-3, the V gene TRBV5-1; D gene unclear. This CDR3 spans 14 amino acids. The V end lost 4 bases, the J end lost 3 bases, and 12 bases lay between the germline ends. Germline CDR1 is SGHRS and CDR2 is YFSETQ. In nucleotides, the CDR3 is TGCGCCAGCAGCGTGGTCCTAGGGACAGATACGCAGTATTTT. The encoded protein is CASSVVLGTDTQYF.

The rearrangement uses TRBV20-1 and TRBJ1-3; D unresolved. The CDR3 runs 13 residues. The V gene's germline CDR1 is DFQATT and CDR2 SNEGSKA (reference sequence). V was clipped by 6 bases and J by 0 bases, with 9 bases between them. As DNA, the CDR3 is TGCAGTGCCGAACTTAGCTCTGGAAACACCATATATTTT. The encoded protein is CSAELSSGNTIYF.

This clonotype was seen ten or more times. V usage is TRBV6-1 and J usage is TRBJ2-1, with 12 bases identical to TRBD2. This CDR3 has 18 residues. Germline CDR1 reads MNHNS; CDR2 reads SASEGT. The V and J ends lost 6 bases and 3 bases, in that order; junction bases with no gene match: 12. DNA of the CDR3: TGTGCCAGCAGGAAGGGCCCGACTAGCGGGGGAGGCTACAATGAGCAGTTCTTC. Translated, it gives CASRKGPTSGGGYNEQFF.

By frequency in the sample, this clonotype is medium-sized. The chain has TRBV30 and TRBJ2-1, with 7 bases aligning to TRBD2. Germline V gene data show CDR1 as GTSNPN and CDR2 as SVGIG (reference sequence). This CDR3 spans 17 amino acids. With V trimmed by 0 bases and J by 7 bases, 15 bases remained unmatched. This chain's CDR3 is CAWSVFPLAVGGNEQFF. The DNA of the CDR3 is TGTGCCTGGAGTGTATTCCCCCTAGCGGTGGGAGGGAATGAGCAGTTCTTC.

At least ten counts were recorded for this clonotype. The CDR3 spells CASTWDTATDTQYF. The CDR3, as DNA: TGTGCCAGCACTTGGGACACTGCAACAGATACGCAGTATTTT. J is TRBJ2-3 and V is TRBV12-3 or TRBV12-4, with D possibly being TRBD1 (6 bases). The CDR3 is 14 residues long. Trimming shortened V by 7 bases and J by 3 bases, and 14 bases separated the two germline ends.

This clonotype has at least ten counts. The rearrangement links TRBV28 to TRBJ1-2, with D possibly matching TRBD1 (5 bases). Trimming removed 3 bases at V and 0 bases at J, with 17 bases between. Germline CDR1 MDHEN, CDR2 SYDVKM. This CDR3 spans 17 amino acids. Here the CDR3 DNA reads TGTGCCAGCAGTTTTCAGGGCTATTCGCCTTCTAACTATGGCTACACCTTC. Translating gives CASSFQGYSPSNYGYTF.

This clonotype was found many times. The V and J genes are TRBV7-8 and TRBJ1-3; maybe TRBD1 (5 bases). The V gene lost 5 bases and the J gene lost 1 base, with 27 bases spanning the gap. This CDR3 is built from 20 residues. CDR1 SGHVS and CDR2 FQNEAQ come from the germline V gene. The CDR3 region is CASSIRTPQVFESSGNTIYF. CDR3 DNA sequence: TGTGCCAGCAGCATCAGGACACCCCAGGTTTTCGAGTCATCTGGAAACACCATATATTTT. Complete variable domain (other parts from reference TRBV7-8 and TRBJ1-3): GAGVSQSPRYKVAKRGQDVALRCDPISGHVSLFWYQQALGQGPEFLTYFQNEAQLDKSGLPSDRFFAERPEGSVSTLKIQRTQQEDSAVYLCASSIRTPQVFESSGNTIYFGEGSWLTVV.

This clonotype was seen at least ten times. The J gene is TRBJ2-7, the V gene TRBV12-3 or TRBV12-4; D is undetermined. This CDR3 is 13 amino acids long. Trimming left V 2 bases short and J 1 base short, with 6 bases between. The CDR3: CASSLLSSYEQYF. The CDR3 DNA reads as TGTGCCAGCAGTTTATTGAGTTCCTACGAGCAGTACTTC.